This T cell receptor beta chain was identified during a study of blood T cell repertoires in COVID-19. V was pared by 5 bases and J by 6 bases, with 16 bases between. In germline, CDR1 is SEHNR, CDR2 FQNEAQ (reference sequence). This CDR3 comprises 15 residues. Assay: immunoSEQ multiplex PCR; the TCRdb copy retains only in-frame clones and omits some. The repertoire holds about 330,000 clones, with around 87% as singletons. The gene calls are TRBV7-9 and TRBJ1-4, with D maybe TRBD1 (6 bases). The source of this sequence is a woman in her twenties or thirties who had recovered from COVID-19. Material for sequencing was PBMCs or T cells enriched from blood (not recorded which). CDR3 amino acids: CASSLRQDLHEKLFF. CDR3 sequence (DNA): TGTGCCAGCAGCCTAAGACAGGACCTACATGAAAAACTGTTTTTT.